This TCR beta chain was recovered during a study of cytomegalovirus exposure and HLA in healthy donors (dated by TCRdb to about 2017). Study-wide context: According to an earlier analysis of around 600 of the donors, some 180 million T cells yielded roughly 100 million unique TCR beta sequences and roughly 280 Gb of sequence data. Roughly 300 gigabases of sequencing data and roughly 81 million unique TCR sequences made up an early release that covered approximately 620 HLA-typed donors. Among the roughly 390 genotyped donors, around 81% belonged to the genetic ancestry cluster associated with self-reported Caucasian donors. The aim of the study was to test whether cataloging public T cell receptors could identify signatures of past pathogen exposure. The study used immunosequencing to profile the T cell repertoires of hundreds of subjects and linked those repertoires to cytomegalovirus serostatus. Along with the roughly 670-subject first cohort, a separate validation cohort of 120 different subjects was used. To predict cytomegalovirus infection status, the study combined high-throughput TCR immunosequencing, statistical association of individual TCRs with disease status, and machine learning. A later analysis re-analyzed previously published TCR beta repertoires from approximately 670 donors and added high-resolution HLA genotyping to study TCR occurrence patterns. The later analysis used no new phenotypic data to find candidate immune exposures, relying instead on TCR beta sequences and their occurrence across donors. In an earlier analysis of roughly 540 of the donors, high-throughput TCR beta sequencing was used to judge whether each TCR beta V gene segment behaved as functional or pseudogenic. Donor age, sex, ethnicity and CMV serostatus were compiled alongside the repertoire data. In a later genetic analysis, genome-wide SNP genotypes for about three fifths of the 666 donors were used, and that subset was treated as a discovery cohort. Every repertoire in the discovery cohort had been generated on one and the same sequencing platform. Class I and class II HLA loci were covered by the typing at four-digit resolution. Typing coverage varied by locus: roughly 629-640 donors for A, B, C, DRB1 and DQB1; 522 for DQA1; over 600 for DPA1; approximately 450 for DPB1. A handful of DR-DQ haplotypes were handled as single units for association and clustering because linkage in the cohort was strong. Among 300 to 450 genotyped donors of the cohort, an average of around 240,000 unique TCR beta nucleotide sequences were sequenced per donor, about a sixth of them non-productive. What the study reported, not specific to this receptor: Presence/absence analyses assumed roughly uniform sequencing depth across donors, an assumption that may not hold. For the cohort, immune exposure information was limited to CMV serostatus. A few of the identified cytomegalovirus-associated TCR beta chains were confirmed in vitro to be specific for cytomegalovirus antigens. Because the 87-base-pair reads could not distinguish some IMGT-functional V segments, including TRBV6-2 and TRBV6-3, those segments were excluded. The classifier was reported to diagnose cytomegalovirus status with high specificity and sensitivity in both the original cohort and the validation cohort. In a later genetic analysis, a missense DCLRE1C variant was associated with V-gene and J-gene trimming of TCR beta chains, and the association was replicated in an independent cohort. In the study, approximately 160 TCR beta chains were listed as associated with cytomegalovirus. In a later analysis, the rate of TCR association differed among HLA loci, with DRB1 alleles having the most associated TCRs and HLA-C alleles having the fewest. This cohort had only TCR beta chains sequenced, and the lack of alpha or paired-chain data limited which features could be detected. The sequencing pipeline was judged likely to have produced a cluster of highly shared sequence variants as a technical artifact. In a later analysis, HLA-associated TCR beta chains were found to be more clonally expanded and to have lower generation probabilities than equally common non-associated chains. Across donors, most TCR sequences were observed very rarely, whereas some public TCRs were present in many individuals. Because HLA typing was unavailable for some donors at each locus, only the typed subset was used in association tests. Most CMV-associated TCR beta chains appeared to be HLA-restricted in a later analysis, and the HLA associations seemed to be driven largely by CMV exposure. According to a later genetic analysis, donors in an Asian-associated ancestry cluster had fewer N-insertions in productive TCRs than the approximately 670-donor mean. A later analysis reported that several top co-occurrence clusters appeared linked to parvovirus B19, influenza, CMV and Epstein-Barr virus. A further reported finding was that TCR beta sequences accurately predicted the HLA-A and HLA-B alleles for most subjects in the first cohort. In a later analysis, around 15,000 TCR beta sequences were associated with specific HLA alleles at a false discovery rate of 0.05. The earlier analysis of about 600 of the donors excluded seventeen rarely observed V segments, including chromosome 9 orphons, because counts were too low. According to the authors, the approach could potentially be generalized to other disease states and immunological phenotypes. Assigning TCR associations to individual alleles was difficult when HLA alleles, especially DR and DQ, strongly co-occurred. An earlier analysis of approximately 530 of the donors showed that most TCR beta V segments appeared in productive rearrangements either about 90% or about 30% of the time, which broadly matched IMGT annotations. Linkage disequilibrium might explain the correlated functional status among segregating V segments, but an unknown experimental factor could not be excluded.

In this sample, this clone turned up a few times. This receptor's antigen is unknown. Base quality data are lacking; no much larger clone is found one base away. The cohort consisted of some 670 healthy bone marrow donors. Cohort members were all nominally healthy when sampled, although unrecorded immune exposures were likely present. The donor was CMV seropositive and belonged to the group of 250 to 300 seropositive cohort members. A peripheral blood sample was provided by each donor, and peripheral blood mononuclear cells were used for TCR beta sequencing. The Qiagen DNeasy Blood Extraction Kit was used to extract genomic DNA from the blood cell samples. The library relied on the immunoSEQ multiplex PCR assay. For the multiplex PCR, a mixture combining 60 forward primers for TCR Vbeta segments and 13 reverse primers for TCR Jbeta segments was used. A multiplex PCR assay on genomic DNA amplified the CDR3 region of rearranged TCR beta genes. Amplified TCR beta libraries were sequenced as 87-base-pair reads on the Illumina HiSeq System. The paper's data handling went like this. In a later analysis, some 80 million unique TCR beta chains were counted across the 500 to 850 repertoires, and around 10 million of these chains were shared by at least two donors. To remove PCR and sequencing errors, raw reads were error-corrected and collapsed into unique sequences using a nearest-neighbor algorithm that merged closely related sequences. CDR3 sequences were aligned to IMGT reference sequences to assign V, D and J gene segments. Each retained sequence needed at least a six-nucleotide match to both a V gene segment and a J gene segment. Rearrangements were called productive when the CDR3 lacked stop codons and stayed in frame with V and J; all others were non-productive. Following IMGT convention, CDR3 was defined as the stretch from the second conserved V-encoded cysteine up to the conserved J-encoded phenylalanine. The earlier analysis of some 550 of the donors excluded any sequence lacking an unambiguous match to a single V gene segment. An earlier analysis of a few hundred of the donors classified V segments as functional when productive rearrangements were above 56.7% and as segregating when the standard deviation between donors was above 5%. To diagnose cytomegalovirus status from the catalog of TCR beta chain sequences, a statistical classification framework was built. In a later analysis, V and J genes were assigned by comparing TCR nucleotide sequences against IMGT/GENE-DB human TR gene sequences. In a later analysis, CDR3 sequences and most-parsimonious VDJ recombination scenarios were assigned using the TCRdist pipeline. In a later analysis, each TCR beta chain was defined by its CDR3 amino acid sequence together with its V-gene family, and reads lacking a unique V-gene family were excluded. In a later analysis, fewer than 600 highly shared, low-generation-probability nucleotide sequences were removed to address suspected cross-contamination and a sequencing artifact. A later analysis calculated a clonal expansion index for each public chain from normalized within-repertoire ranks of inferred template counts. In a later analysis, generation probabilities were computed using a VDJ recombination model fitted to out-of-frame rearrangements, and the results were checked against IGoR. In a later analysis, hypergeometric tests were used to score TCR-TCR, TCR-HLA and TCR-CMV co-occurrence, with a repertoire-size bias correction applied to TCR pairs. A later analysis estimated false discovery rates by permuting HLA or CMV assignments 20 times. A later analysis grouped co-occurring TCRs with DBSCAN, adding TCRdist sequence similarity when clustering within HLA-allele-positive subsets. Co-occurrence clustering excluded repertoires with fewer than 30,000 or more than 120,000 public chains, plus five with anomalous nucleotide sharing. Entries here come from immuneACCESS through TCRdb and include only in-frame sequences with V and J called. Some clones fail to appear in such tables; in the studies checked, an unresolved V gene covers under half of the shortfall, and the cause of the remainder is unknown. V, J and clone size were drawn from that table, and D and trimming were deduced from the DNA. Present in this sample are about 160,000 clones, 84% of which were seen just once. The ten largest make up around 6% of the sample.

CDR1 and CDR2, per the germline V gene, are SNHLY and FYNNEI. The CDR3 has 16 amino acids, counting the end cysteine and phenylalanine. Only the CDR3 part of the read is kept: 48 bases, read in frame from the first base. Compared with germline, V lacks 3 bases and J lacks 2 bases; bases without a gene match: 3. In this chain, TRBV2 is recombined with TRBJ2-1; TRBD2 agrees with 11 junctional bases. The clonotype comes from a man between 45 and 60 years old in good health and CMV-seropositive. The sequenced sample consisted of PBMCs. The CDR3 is CASSELAGGAYNEQFF. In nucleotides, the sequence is TGTGCCAGCAGTGAGCTAGCGGGGGGTGCCTACAATGAGCAGTTCTTC.